These T cell receptor beta chains were read from a single sample in a study of blood T cells in healthy people across ages. TCRdb reprocessed the 5' RACE reads with MiXCR, giving one entry per CDR3 protein. The table has 650,000 to 950,000 distinct CDR3 sequences, around two fifths seen once; the top ten hold under 20%. The specimen was blood. All receptors derive from a man aged 60 to 69 in good health. The CDR3 runs from the conserved cysteine through the conserved F or W. The order of the fields is J gene, clone size, D gene, V gene, CDR3 DNA, CDR3 protein. The D gene is left open where the match is weak. For some rows the clone size is stated as once, few or many, or as a class when expanded; others skip it.

j_call: TRBJ2-7
clone_size: few
d_call: -
v_call: TRBV3-1
cdr3_nt: TGTGCCAGCAGCCAGACAGGATTCCCCTACGAGCAGTACTTC
cdr3_aa: CASSQTGFPYEQYF

j_call: TRBJ1-6
clone_size: many
d_call: TRBD1
v_call: TRBV5-1
cdr3_nt: TGCGCCAGCAGCTTAAACTATCCGGGACAGCTTGATTCACCCCTCCACTTT
cdr3_aa: CASSLNYPGQLDSPLHF

j_call: TRBJ1-1
clone_size: -
d_call: TRBD1
v_call: TRBV6-5
cdr3_nt: TGTGCCAGCAGTTACGGACAGGGTGGGGGCACTGAAGCTTTCTTT
cdr3_aa: CASSYGQGGGTEAFF

j_call: TRBJ1-4
clone_size: -
d_call: -
v_call: TRBV6-5
cdr3_nt: TGTGCCAGCAGTTACGACTACAGTAATGAAAAACTGTTTTTT
cdr3_aa: CASSYDYSNEKLFF

j_call: TRBJ2-3
clone_size: once
d_call: -
v_call: TRBV30
cdr3_nt: TGTGCCTGGGACCTACAGAATACGCAGTATTTT
cdr3_aa: CAWDLQNTQYF

j_call: TRBJ1-2
clone_size: -
d_call: TRBD1
v_call: TRBV18
cdr3_nt: TGTGCCAGCTCACCACCGCTCGGGACAGGGTTAAACTATGGCTACACCTTC
cdr3_aa: CASSPPLGTGLNYGYTF

j_call: TRBJ2-3
clone_size: -
d_call: TRBD2
v_call: TRBV20-1
cdr3_nt: TGCAGTGCTAGGAGGACTAGCGGGACCACAGATACGCAGTATTTT
cdr3_aa: CSARRTSGTTDTQYF

j_call: TRBJ2-3
clone_size: -
d_call: -
v_call: TRBV12-3/TRBV12-4
cdr3_nt: TGTGCCAGCAGCCCGCCTTACGGCAGGCTTGGCACAGATACGCAGTATTTT
cdr3_aa: CASSPPYGRLGTDTQYF

j_call: TRBJ2-7
clone_size: -
d_call: TRBD1
v_call: TRBV25-1
cdr3_nt: TGTGCCAGCAGTGACCAGGGGGTCTCCTACGTGCAGTACTTC
cdr3_aa: CASSDQGVSYVQYF

j_call: TRBJ1-2
clone_size: -
d_call: -
v_call: TRBV5-1
cdr3_nt: TGCGCCAGCAGCTTGGAACATTCCTCCTATGGCTACACCTTC
cdr3_aa: CASSLEHSSYGYTF

j_call: TRBJ2-7
clone_size: -
d_call: TRBD2
v_call: TRBV5-1
cdr3_nt: TGCGCCAGCAGCGGCGGACTAGCGGGGGGTATGACCTACGAGCAGTACTTC
cdr3_aa: CASSGGLAGGMTYEQYF

j_call: TRBJ1-6
clone_size: -
d_call: -
v_call: TRBV3-1
cdr3_nt: TGTGCCAGCAGGGACAGCTATAATTCACCCCTCCACTTT
cdr3_aa: CASRDSYNSPLHF

j_call: TRBJ1-6
clone_size: -
d_call: TRBD1
v_call: TRBV5-1
cdr3_nt: TGCGCCAGCAGCGTAAGACAGGGGGCTTCACCCCTCCACTTT
cdr3_aa: CASSVRQGASPLHF